This T cell receptor beta chain was sequenced in a study of T cells after yellow fever vaccination. Regarding the study as a whole: Clones that expanded after primary vaccination mostly reappeared after the booster (roughly 95% CD4, approximately 89% CD8). By day 5 rather than day 15, the secondary response had peaked, though it was weaker.

This clonotype was picked up many times. Its antigen is unknown. The 5'RACE template-switching step produced TCR cDNA and added a universal primer site and UMIs. TCRdb re-called the 5' RACE reads with MiXCR, one entry per CDR3 protein. This sample carries 90,000 to 130,000 distinct CDR3 sequences, roughly 8.4% of them seen once, and the ten largest clones take 25%. CDR3 length: 12 residues. Per germline, CDR1 SGDLS and CDR2 YYNGEE. Germline trimming cut 4 bases from V and 9 bases from J; bases unmatched to any gene: 3. The chain carries TRBV9 and TRBJ2-1, with TRBD2 matching 8 bases. Sample: CD8+ T cells sorted from PBMCs, taken 45 days after the yellow fever booster vaccination. The receptor's source is a man aged 30-40 years who received the YFV17D yellow fever vaccine. The DNA of the CDR3 is TGTGCCAGCAGCCCGAGCGGGGGTGAGCAGTTCTTC. Translation gives CASSPSGGEQFF.